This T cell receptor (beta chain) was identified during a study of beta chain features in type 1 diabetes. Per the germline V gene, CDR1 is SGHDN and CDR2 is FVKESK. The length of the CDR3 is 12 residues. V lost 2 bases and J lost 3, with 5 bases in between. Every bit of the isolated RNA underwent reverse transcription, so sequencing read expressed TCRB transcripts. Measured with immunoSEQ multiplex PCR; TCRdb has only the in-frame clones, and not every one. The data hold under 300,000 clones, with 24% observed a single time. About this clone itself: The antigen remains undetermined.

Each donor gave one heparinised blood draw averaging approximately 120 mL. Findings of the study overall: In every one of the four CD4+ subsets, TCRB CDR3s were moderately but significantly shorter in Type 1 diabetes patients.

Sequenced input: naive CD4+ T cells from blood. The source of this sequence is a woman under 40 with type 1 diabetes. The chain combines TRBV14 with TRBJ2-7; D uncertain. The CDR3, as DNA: TGTGCCAGCAGCCAATCCCGCTACGAGCAGTACTTC. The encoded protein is CASSQSRYEQYF.